This T cell receptor beta chain stems from a study of monozygotic twins with cystic fibrosis. General study findings and limits: Monozygotic CF twin pairs shared significantly more nucleotide-identical clonotypes than unrelated CF individuals did. Shared CDR3 numbers were not associated with age, concordance or severity. In 13 of 16 pairs, V gene usage was closest to the co-twin's. The repertoire was suggested to be naive-dominated, clonality median around 0.01.

The CDR3 has 15 amino acids. V was cut by 4 bases and J by 3 bases, with 13 bases left in between. Germline V gene data show CDR1 as WSHSY and CDR2 as SAAADI. Regarding this clone: As yet, its antigen is unknown.

Libraries were prepared by immunoSEQ multiplex PCR; TCRdb keeps only in-frame clonotypes and omits some of them. The table records around 21,000 clones, 85% to 90% of them present only once. The source of this sequence is a woman aged 25 to 39 with cystic fibrosis. The V call is TRBV10-2, the J call TRBJ1-5, with D uncertain. The sequenced sample consisted of blood. For the CDR3, the DNA is TGCGCCAGCAGTGCCGGGATTGTCTCCAATCAGCCCCAGCATTTT. Residues: CASSAGIVSNQPQHF.